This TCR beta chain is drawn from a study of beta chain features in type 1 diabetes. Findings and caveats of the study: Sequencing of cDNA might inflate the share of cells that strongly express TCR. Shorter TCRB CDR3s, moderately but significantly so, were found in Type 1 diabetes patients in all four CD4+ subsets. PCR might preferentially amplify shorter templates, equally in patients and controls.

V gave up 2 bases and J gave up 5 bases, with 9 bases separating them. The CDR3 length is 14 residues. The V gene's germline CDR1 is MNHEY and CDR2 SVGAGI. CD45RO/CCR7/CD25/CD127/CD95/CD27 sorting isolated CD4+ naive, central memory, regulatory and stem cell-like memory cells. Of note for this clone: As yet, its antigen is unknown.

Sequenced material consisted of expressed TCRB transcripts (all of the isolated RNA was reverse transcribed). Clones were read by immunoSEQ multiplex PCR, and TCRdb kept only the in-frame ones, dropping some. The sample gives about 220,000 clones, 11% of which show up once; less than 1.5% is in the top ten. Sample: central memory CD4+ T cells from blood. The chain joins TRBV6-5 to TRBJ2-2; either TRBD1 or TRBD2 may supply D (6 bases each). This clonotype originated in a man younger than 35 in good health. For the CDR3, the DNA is TGTGCCAGCAGTTACAGGGGGGTAACCGGGGAGCTGTTTTTT. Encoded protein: CASSYRGVTGELFF.